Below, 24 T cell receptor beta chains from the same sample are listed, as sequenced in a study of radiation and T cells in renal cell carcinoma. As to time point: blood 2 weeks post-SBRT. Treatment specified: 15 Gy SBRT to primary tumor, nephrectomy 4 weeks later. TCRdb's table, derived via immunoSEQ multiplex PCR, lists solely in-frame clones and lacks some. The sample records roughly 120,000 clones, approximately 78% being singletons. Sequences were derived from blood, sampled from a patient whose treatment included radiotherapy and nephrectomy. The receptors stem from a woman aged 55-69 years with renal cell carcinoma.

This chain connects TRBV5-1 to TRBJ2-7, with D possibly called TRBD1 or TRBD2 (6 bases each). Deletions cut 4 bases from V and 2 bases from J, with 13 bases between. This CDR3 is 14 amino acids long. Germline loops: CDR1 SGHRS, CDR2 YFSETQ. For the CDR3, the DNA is TGCGCCAGCAGCCCCCGGGGGCCTACCTACGAGCAGTACTTC. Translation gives CASSPRGPTYEQYF.

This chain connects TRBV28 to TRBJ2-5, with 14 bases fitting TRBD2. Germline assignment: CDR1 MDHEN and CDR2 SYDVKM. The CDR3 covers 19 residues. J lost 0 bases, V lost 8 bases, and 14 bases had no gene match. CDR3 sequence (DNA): TGTGCCAGCTCTGCTGGGACTAGCGGGAGATATAGGGACCAAGAGACCCAGTACTTC. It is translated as CASSAGTSGRYRDQETQYF.

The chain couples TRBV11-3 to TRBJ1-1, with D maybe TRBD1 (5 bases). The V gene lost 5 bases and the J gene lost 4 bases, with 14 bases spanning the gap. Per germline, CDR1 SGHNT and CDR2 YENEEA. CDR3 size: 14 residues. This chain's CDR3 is CASSRSGTGTEAFF. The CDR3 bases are TGTGCCAGCAGCCGATCGGGGACGGGCACTGAAGCTTTCTTT.

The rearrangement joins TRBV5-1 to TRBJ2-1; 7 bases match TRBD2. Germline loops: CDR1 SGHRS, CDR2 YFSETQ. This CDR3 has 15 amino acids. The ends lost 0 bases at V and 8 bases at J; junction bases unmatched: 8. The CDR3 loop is CASSLAAAGRDEQFF. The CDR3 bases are TGCGCCAGCAGCTTGGCCGCGGCAGGGAGGGATGAGCAGTTCTTC.

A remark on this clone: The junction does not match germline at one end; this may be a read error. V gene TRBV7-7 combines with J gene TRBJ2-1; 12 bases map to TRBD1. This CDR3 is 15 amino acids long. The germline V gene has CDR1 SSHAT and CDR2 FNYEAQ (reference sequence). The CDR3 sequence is CASSLGTGGHNEQFF. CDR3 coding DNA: TGTGCTAGCAGCTTAGGGACAGGGGGCCACAATGAGCAGTTCTTC.

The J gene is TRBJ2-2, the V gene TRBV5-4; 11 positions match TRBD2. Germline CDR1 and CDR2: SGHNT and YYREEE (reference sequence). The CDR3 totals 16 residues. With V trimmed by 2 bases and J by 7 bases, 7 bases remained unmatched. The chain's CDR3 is CASSLIAGGPGGELFF. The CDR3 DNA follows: TGTGCCAGCAGCTTAATAGCGGGGGGGCCCGGCGGGGAGCTGTTTTTT.

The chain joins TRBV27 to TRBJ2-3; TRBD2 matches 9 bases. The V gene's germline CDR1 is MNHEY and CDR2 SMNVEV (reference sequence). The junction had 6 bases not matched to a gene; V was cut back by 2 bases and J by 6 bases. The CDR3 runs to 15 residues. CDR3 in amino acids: CASSLPGLATDTQYF. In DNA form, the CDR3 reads TGTGCCAGCAGTTTACCGGGACTAGCTACCGATACGCAGTATTTT.

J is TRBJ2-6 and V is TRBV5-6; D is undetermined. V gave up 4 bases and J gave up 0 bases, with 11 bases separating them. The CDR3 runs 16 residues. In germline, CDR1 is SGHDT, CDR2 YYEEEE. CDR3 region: CASSEGFNSGANVLTF. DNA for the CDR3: TGTGCCAGCAGCGAAGGGTTTAACTCTGGGGCCAACGTCCTGACTTTC.

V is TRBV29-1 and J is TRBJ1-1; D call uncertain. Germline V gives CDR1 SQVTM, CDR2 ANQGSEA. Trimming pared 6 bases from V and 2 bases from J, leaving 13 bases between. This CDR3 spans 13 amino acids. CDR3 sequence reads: CSVALTENTEAFF. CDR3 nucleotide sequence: TGCAGCGTGGCCCTTACTGAAAACACTGAAGCTTTCTTT.

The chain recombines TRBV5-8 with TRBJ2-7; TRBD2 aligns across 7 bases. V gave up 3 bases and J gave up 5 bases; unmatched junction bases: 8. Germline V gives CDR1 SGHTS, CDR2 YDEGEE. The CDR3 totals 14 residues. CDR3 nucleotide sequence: TGTGCCAGCAGCTGGGGGGGACCCCCCAACGAGCAGTACTTC. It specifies CASSWGGPPNEQYF.

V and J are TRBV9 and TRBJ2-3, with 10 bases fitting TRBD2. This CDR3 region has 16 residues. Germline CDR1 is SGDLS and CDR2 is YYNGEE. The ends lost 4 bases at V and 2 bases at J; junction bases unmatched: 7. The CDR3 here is CASSQVLAGDTDTQYF. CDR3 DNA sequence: TGTGCCAGCAGCCAGGTCCTAGCGGGAGACACAGATACGCAGTATTTT.

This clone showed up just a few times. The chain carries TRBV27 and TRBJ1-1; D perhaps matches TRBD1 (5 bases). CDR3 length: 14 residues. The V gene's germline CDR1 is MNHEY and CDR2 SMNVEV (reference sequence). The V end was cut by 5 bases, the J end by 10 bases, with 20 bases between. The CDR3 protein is CASSPRTQGVGAFF. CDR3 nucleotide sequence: TGTGCCAGCAGTCCACGAACCCAAGGGGTCGGAGCTTTCTTT.

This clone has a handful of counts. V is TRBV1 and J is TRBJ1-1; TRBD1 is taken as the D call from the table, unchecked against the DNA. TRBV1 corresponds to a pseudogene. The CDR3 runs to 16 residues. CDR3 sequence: CTSSPGQGAGETEAFF. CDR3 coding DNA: TGCACCAGCAGCCCGGGACAGGGGGCTGGGGAAACTGAAGCTTTCTTT.

For the CDR3, the DNA is TGTGCCAGTAGTATTTTGGCAGGGGTGCAGGAGACCCAGTACTTC. Encoded protein: CASSILAGVQETQYF. This chain uses TRBV19 with TRBJ2-5, with D perhaps TRBD1 (6 bases). V gave up 3 bases and J gave up 5 bases, with 16 bases separating them. This CDR3 comprises 15 residues. Germline V gene lookup returns CDR1 LNHDA and CDR2 SQIVND (reference sequence).

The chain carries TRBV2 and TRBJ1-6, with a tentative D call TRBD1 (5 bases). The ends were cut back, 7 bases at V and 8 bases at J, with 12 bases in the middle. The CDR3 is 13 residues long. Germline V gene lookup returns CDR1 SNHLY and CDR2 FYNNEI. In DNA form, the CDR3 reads TGTGCCAGCACTCAGGGAGAAGATTCACCCCTCCACTTT. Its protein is CASTQGEDSPLHF.

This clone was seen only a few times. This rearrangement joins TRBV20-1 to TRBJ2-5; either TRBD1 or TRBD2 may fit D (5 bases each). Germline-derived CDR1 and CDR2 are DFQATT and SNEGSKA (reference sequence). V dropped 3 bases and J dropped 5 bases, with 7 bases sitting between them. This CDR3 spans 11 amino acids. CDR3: CSASGAETQYF. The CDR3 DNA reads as TGCAGTGCTAGCGGGGCCGAGACCCAGTACTTC.

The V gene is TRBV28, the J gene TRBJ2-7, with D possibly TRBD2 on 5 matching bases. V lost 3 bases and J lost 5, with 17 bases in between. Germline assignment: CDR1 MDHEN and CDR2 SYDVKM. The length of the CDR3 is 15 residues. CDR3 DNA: TGTGCCAGCAGTTTTTTCACAGCGGACGGACACGAGCAGTACTTC. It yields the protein CASSFFTADGHEQYF.

This chain's CDR3 is CATSRVVSSLSGYTF. Here the CDR3 DNA reads TGTGCCACCAGCAGAGTGGTCAGTTCTCTATCCGGCTACACCTTC. The V gene is TRBV15, the J gene TRBJ1-2; D is unclear. This CDR3 is built from 15 residues. CDR1 is LNHNV, CDR2 YYDKDF, per germline (reference sequence). V was cut by 1 base and J by 8 bases, with 17 bases left in between.

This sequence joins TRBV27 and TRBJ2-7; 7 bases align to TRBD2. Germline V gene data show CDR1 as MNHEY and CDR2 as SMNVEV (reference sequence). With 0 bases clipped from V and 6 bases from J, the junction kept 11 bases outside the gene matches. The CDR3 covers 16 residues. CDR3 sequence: CASSLSRGGGIGEQYF. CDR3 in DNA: TGTGCCAGCAGTTTATCGAGAGGCGGGGGAATCGGCGAGCAGTACTTC.

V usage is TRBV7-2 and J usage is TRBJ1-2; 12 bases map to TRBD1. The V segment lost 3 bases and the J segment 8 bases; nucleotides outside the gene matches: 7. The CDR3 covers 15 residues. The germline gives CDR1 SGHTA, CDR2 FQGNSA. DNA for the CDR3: TGTGCCAGCAGCTTCCCCGGGACAGGGGGCCGGGGCTACACCTTC. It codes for CASSFPGTGGRGYTF.

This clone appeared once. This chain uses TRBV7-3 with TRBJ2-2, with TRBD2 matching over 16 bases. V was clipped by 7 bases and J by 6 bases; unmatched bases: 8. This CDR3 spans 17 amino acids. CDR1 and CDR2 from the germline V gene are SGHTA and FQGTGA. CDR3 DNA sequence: TGTGCCAGCACCTCGACGGGACTAGCGGGAGGGGCCGGGGAGCTGTTTTTT. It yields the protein CASTSTGLAGGAGELFF. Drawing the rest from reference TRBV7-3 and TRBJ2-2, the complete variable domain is GAGVSQTPSNKVTEKGKYVELRCDPISGHTALYWYRQSLGQGPEFLIYFQGTGAADDSGLPNDRFFAVRPEGSVSTLKIQRTERGDSAVYLCASTSTGLAGGAGELFFGEGSRLTVL.

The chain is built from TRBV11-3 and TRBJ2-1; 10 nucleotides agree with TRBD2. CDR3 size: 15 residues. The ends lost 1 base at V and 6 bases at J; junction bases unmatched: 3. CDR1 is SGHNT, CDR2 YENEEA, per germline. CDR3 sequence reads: CASSLGSGRSNEQFF. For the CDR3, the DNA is TGTGCCAGCAGCTTAGGTAGCGGGAGGAGCAATGAGCAGTTCTTC.

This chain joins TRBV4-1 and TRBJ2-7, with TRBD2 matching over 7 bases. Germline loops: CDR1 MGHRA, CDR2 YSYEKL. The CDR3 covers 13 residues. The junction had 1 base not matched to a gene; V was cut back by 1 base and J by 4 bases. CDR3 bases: TGCGCCAGCAGCCAAGGGACTAGTTACGAGCAGTACTTC. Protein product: CASSQGTSYEQYF.

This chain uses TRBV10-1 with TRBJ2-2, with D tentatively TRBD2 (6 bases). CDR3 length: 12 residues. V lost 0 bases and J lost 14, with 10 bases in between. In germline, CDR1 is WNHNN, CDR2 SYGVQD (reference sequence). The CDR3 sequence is CASSESGGNLFF. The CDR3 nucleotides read TGCGCCAGCAGTGAGTCTGGAGGGAACCTGTTTTTT.